Included here is one T cell receptor (beta chain) sequence, with context. This could be a read error, since a much larger clone is one nucleotide away. The entry originates in a study of identical twins. A universal primer binding site was introduced by template switching. The final cDNA contained unique molecular identifiers. TCRdb fed the 5' RACE reads into MiXCR, producing one record per CDR3 protein. The data contain 450,000 or so distinct CDR3 sequences, 24% of them singletons. No donor was unhealthy or non-Caucasian. Trimming stripped 6 bases from V and 0 bases from J, with 8 bases between. This CDR3 has 13 amino acids. Germline CDR1 SGHRS, CDR2 YFSETQ. The data also belong to a second study, concerning T cells expressing NK-cell markers. That publication notes: Sorted CD3+CD56-NKG2C+, CD3+CD56+NKG2C+ and CD3+CD56+NKG2C- T cells supplied the TCR beta repertoires. The CD3+CD56-NKG2C+ fraction of a handful of donors was likewise dominated by these clonotypes.

The chain uses TRBV5-1 and TRBJ2-3; D remains ambiguous. This receptor was obtained from a woman under 30 in good health. Sequencing was done on a sample of CD4+ T cells sorted from blood. CDR3 nucleotides: TGCGCCAGCACAGATTCAAGCACAGATACGCAGTATTTT. Translation gives CASTDSSTDTQYF.